The following is a TCR beta chain sequence with its context. Its antigen remains unidentified. Method: immunoSEQ multiplex PCR; TCRdb's copy keeps in-frame clones and lacks some. The table lists 40,000 to 55,000 clones, around nine tenths of them singletons. This entry comes from a study of T cell responses to AZD1222 COVID-19 vaccine. Study findings and constraints: Clonal diversity was possibly underestimated, and the donors were mostly white British, with more females. Epitopes outside B.1.351 and B.1.1.7 mutated regions reportedly drew nearly half of spike TCRs. The study sampled repertoires only after the peak T cell response.

Whether given at about 4 or about 12 weeks, second doses were pooled. The receptor's source is an adult who received the AZD1222 COVID-19 vaccine. The specimen was peripheral blood, collected 28 days after the second AZD1222 dose.

CDR3 sequence reads: CASSQDSLTDTQYF. The CDR3 DNA sequence: TGCGCCAGCAGCCAAGACAGCCTTACAGATACGCAGTATTTT. The chain employs TRBV4-3 and TRBJ2-3; D unclear. CDR1 is LGHNA and CDR2 is YSLEER in the germline V gene. Trimming stripped 0 bases from V and 3 bases from J, with 7 bases between. This CDR3 region has 14 residues.